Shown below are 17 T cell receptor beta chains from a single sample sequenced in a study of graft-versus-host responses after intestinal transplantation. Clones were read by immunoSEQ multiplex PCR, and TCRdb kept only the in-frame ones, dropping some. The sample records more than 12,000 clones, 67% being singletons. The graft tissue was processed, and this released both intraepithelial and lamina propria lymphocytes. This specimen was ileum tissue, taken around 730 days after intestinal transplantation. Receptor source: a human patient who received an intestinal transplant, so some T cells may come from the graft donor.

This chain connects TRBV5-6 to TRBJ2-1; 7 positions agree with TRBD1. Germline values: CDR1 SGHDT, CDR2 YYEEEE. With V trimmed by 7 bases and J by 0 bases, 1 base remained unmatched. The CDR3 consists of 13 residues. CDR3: CASGTASYNEQFF. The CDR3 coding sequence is TGTGCCAGCGGGACAGCCTCCTACAATGAGCAGTTCTTC.

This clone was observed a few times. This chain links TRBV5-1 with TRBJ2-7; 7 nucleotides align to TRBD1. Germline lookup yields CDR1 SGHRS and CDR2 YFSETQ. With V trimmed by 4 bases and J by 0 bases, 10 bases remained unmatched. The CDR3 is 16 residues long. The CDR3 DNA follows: TGCGCCAGCAGCCGAGATATAGGACAGGCCTCCTACGAGCAGTACTTC. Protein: CASSRDIGQASYEQYF. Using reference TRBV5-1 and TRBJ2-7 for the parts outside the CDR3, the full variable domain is KAGVTQTPRYLIKTRGQQVTLSCSPISGHRSVSWYQQTPGQGLQFLFEYFSETQRNKGNFPGRFSGRQFSNSRSEMNVSTLELGDSALYLCASSRDIGQASYEQYFGPGTRLTVT.

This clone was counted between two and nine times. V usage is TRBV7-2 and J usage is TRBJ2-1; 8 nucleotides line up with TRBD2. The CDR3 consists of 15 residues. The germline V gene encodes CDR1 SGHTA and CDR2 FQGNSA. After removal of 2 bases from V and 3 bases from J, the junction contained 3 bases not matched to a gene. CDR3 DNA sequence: TGTGCCAGCAGCTTATATAGCGGGGTCTACAATGAGCAGTTCTTC. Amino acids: CASSLYSGVYNEQFF.

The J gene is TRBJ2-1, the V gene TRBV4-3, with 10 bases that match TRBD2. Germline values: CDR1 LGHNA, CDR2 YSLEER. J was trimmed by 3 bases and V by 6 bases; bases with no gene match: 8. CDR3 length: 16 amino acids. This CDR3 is CASSSGTSAFYNEQFF. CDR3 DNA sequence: TGCGCCAGCAGTTCCGGGACTAGCGCATTCTACAATGAGCAGTTCTTC.

In DNA form, the CDR3 reads TGTGCCAGCAGCCAATCTCAGGGGGCCTCTCCCACCTTC. Its translation is CASSQSQGASPTF. The chain is built from TRBV14 and TRBJ1-2, with 8 bases matching TRBD1. Losses at the gene ends were 2 bases for V and 13 bases for J; bases not matched to a gene: 9. Per germline, CDR1 SGHDN and CDR2 FVKESK. CDR3 length equals 13 residues.

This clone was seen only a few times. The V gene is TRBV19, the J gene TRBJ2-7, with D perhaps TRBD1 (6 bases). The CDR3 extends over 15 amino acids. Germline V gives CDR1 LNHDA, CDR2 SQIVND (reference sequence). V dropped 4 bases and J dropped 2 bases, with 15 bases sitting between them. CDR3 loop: CASSTLAGEAYEQYF. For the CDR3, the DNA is TGTGCCAGTAGTACCCTGGCAGGGGAAGCCTACGAGCAGTACTTC.

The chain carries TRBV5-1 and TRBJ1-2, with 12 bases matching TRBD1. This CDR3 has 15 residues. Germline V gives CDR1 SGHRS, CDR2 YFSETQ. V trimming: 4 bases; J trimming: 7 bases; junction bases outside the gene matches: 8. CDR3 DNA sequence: TGCGCCAGCAGCATACCGGGACAGGGGGCCAGTGGCTACACCTTC. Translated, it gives CASSIPGQGASGYTF.

The CDR3 loop reads CATSSGDRGSADTQYF. The CDR3 nucleotides read TGTGCCACCAGCAGCGGGGACAGGGGAAGTGCAGATACGCAGTATTTT. The rearrangement links TRBV15 to TRBJ2-3, with 10 bases that match TRBD1. Looked up from germline, CDR1 is LNHNV and CDR2 is YYDKDF (reference sequence). The ends lost 3 bases at V and 4 bases at J; junction bases unmatched: 7. The CDR3 runs 16 residues.

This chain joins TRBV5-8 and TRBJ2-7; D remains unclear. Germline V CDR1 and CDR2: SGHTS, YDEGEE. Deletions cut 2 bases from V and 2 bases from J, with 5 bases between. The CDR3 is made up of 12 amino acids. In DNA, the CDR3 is TGTGCCAGCAGCTTCCAAACCTACGAGCAGTACTTC. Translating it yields CASSFQTYEQYF.

DNA for the CDR3: TGCGCCAGCAGTGAGGCAGGGGAAGGCTACACCTTC. It is translated as CASSEAGEGYTF. The chain employs TRBV10-1 and TRBJ1-2; D may be TRBD1 (6 bases). Trimming took 2 bases from V and 8 from J, leaving 9 bases between them. Looked up from germline, CDR1 is WNHNN and CDR2 is SYGVQD (reference sequence). CDR3 length: 12 amino acids.

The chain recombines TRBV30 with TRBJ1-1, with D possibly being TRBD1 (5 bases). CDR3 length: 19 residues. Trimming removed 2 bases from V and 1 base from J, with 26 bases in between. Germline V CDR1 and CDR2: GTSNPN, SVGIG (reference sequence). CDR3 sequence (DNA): TGTGCCTGGAGTTCCAAATCGGGAGGCTTGATGGGGACGAACACTGAAGCTTTCTTT. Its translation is CAWSSKSGGLMGTNTEAFF.

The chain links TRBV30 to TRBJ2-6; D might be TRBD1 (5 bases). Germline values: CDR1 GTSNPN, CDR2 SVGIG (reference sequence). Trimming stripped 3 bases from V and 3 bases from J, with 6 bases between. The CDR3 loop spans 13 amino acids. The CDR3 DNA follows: TGTGCCTGGAGAAGGGGTGGGGCCAACGTCCTGACTTTC. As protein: CAWRRGGANVLTF.

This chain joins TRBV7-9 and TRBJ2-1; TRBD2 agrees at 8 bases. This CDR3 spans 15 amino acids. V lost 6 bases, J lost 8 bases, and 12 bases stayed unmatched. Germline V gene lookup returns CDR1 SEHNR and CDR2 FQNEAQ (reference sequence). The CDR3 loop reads CASRSGGQPGDEQFF. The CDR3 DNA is TGTGCCAGCAGGAGCGGGGGCCAACCGGGGGATGAGCAGTTCTTC.

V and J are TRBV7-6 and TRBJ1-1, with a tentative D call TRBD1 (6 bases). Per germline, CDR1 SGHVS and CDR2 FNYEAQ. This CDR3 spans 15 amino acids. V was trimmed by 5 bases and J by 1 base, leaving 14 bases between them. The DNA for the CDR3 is TGTGCCAGCAGCGCTACAGGGTTGACGAACACTGAAGCTTTCTTT. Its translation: CASSATGLTNTEAFF.

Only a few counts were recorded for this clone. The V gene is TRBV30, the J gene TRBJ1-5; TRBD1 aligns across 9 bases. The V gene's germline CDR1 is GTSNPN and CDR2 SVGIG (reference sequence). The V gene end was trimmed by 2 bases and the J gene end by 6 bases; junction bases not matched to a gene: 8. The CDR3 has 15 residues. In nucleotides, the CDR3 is TGTGCCTGGAGTTCCCTCACAGGGGGCGGTCAGCCCCAGCATTTT. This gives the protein CAWSSLTGGGQPQHF.

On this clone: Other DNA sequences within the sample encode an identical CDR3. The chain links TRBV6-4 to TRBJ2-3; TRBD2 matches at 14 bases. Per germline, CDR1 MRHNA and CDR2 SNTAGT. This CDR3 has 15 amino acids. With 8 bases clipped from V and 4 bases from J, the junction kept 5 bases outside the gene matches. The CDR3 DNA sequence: TGTGCCAGCTCCCCGACTAGCGGGGGGGCAGATACGCAGTATTTT. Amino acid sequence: CASSPTSGGADTQYF.

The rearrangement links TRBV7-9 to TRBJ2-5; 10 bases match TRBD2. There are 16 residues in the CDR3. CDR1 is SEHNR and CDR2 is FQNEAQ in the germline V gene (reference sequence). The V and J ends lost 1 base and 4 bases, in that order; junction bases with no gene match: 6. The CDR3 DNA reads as TGTGCCAGCAGCTTAGGGAGCGGGGGGGCCCCAGAGACCCAGTACTTC. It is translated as CASSLGSGGAPETQYF.